The 18 T cell receptor beta chains reported below all come from one sample, sequenced in a study of OX40 agonist ivuxolimab in advanced cancers. Libraries were built with the immunoSEQ multiplex PCR assay. As stored in TCRdb, this immuneACCESS dataset retains in-frame rearrangements with V and J assigned. A fraction of the clones does not appear; measured against another copy, unresolved V genes explain less than half of the discrepancy, and the remainder lacks a known reason. In this sample the table shows about 68,000 clones, roughly 88% of which occur a single time. Under 2% of the sample lies in the top ten. Source: CD4+ or CD8+ T cells sorted from blood, taken in a trial of the OX40 agonist ivuxolimab. The receptor set was obtained from an adult with an advanced solid tumor such as melanoma, head and neck, liver or kidney cancer.

V and J are TRBV5-6 and TRBJ1-4; 7 bases fit TRBD1. In germline, CDR1 is SGHDT, CDR2 YYEEEE. This CDR3 spans 15 amino acids. Unmatched junction bases numbered 6, after V lost 4 bases and J lost 3 bases. The CDR3 DNA follows: TGTGCCAGCAGCCAACTCGACAGGGCTAATGAAAAACTGTTTTTT. It translates to CASSQLDRANEKLFF.

The gene calls are TRBV11-2 and TRBJ2-7; D is unclear. CDR1 is SGHAT and CDR2 is FQNNGV in the germline V gene. Between the trimmed V and J ends, which lost 7 bases and 5 bases, there was a span of 24 bases. CDR3 length: 16 amino acids. The DNA for the CDR3 is TGTGCCAGCACACTCTCGGGCGGCCCCAGGATAAACGAGCAGTACTTC. Its protein is CASTLSGGPRINEQYF. The whole variable domain, remainder taken from reference TRBV11-2 and TRBJ2-7, is EAGVAQSPRYKIIEKRQSVAFWCNPISGHATLYWYQQILGQGPKLLIQFQNNGVVDDSQLPKDRFSAERLKGVDSTLKIQPAKLEDSAVYLCASTLSGGPRINEQYFGPGTRLTVT.

The chain is built from TRBV9 and TRBJ2-5; possible D gene TRBD2, 5 bases. Trimming took 0 bases from V and 4 from J, leaving 16 bases between them. CDR1 is SGDLS and CDR2 is YYNGEE in the germline V gene. This CDR3 comprises 16 residues. CDR3 in DNA: TGTGCCAGCAGCGTAGGTAATAGCGCCCCACCAGAGACCCAGTACTTC. This encodes CASSVGNSAPPETQYF.

This clone was observed a few times. This chain links TRBV7-8 with TRBJ2-1; D is uncertain. V shed 2 bases and J shed 6 bases, with 5 bases lying between them. Germline loops: CDR1 SGHVS, CDR2 FQNEAQ. This CDR3 spans 12 amino acids. This CDR3 is CASSLNGNEQFF. For the CDR3, the DNA is TGTGCCAGCAGCTTAAATGGCAATGAGCAGTTCTTC. Full variable domain (missing parts from reference TRBV7-8 and TRBJ2-1): GAGVSQSPRYKVAKRGQDVALRCDPISGHVSLFWYQQALGQGPEFLTYFQNEAQLDKSGLPSDRFFAERPEGSVSTLKIQRTQQEDSAVYLCASSLNGNEQFFGPGTRLTVL.

The rearrangement uses TRBV19 and TRBJ2-3; D is perhaps TRBD1 (5 bases). V was cut by 3 bases and J by 0 bases, with 13 bases left in between. This CDR3 spans 16 amino acids. Germline loops: CDR1 LNHDA, CDR2 SQIVND (reference sequence). CDR3 DNA: TGTGCCAGTAGTATTCATCGACAGATTAGCACAGATACGCAGTATTTT. It specifies CASSIHRQISTDTQYF.

The V gene is TRBV6-1, the J gene TRBJ2-1; TRBD2 aligns across 7 bases. Germline CDR1 is MNHNS and CDR2 is SASEGT. The CDR3 covers 14 residues. The V segment lost 1 base and the J segment 7 bases; nucleotides outside the gene matches: 4. This chain's CDR3 is CASSEVAGENEQFF. CDR3 in DNA: TGTGCCAGCAGTGAAGTCGCGGGAGAGAATGAGCAGTTCTTC.

V and J are TRBV19 and TRBJ2-2; 8 positions match TRBD1. Germline V gene data show CDR1 as LNHDA and CDR2 as SQIVND (reference sequence). V trimming: 5 bases; J trimming: 3 bases; junction bases outside the gene matches: 5. The CDR3 consists of 15 residues. The CDR3 DNA is TGTGCCAGTAGTGTCATGACAGGGGACACCGGGGAGCTGTTTTTT. It is translated as CASSVMTGDTGELFF.

The J gene is TRBJ1-1, the V gene TRBV6-5; D may be TRBD1 (6 bases). V was cut by 4 bases and J by 0 bases, with 12 bases left in between. CDR3 length equals 15 residues. Germline V gene sequence: CDR1 MNHEY, CDR2 SVGAGI. The CDR3 nucleotides read TGTGCCAGCAGTTCCCACAGGGTGATGAACACTGAAGCTTTCTTT. It codes for CASSSHRVMNTEAFF.

The chain is built from TRBV27 and TRBJ2-3; 7 nucleotides line up with TRBD2. Trimming removed 6 bases from V and 1 base from J; junction bases left unmatched: 10. This CDR3 contains 16 residues. Germline lookup yields CDR1 MNHEY and CDR2 SMNVEV (reference sequence). As DNA, the CDR3 is TGTGCCAGCAGCTTCCGACGGGCGGGAGGCACAGATACGCAGTATTTT. Amino acid sequence: CASSFRRAGGTDTQYF.

The rearrangement uses TRBV6-5 and TRBJ2-7, with 7 bases identical to TRBD1. The V and J ends lost 7 bases and 3 bases, in that order; junction bases with no gene match: 12. Per germline, CDR1 MNHEY and CDR2 SVGAGI. The CDR3 contains 15 residues. CDR3 sequence (DNA): TGTGCCAGCACCAACAAACAGGGGCACAGCTACGAGCAGTACTTC. Translating it yields CASTNKQGHSYEQYF.

The gene calls are TRBV28 and TRBJ1-2; a possible D gene is TRBD1 (5 bases). The V gene lost 6 bases and the J gene lost 0 bases, with 5 bases spanning the gap. The CDR3 contains 12 residues. The germline gives CDR1 MDHEN, CDR2 SYDVKM. CDR3 nucleotides: TGTGCCAGCAGGACAGCTAACTATGGCTACACCTTC. Its translation: CASRTANYGYTF.

The chain recombines TRBV28 with TRBJ2-1, with 9 positions matching TRBD1. V shed 8 bases and J 6 bases; nucleotides not matched to a gene: 11. The germline V gene encodes CDR1 MDHEN and CDR2 SYDVKM. CDR3 length: 15 residues. CDR3 in DNA: TGTGCCAGCTTTCAGCGGGACAGGGCTCCCAATGAGCAGTTCTTC. It yields the protein CASFQRDRAPNEQFF.

This rearrangement joins TRBV7-2 to TRBJ2-3; no definite D call. Germline CDR1 is SGHTA and CDR2 is FQGNSA. Trimming left V 1 base short and J 2 bases short, with 4 bases between. CDR3 length equals 13 residues. CDR3 loop: CASSLGVTDTQYF. For the CDR3, the DNA is TGTGCCAGCAGCTTAGGAGTCACAGATACGCAGTATTTT.

The rearrangement joins TRBV9 to TRBJ2-2; 9 bases agree with TRBD2. V dropped 3 bases and J dropped 7; count of bases not matched to a gene: 7. The CDR3 consists of 15 residues. The germline gives CDR1 SGDLS, CDR2 YYNGEE. The CDR3 DNA reads TGTGCCAGCAGCGCGGGACTAGCTAAGGGCGGGGAGCTGTTTTTT. Its protein is CASSAGLAKGGELFF.

This sequence joins TRBV4-2 and TRBJ2-1, with D maybe TRBD2 (6 bases). The CDR3 has 15 amino acids. Trimming shortened V by 5 bases and J by 2 bases, and 13 bases separated the two germline ends. The germline V gene has CDR1 LGHNA and CDR2 YNFKEQ. The CDR3 spells CASSASGDPYNEQFF. In DNA, the CDR3 is TGTGCCAGCAGCGCATCGGGAGACCCCTACAATGAGCAGTTCTTC.

The CDR3 coding sequence is TGCGCCAGCAGCTTGGCGGGACAACTTAGGTCTGGGGCCAACGTCCTGACTTTC. It is translated as CASSLAGQLRSGANVLTF. The chain joins TRBV5-1 to TRBJ2-6; the D gene is possibly TRBD1 (6 bases). Per the germline V gene, CDR1 is SGHRS and CDR2 is YFSETQ. This CDR3 spans 18 amino acids. V lost 0 bases to trimming and J lost 1 base, with 14 bases between them.

In this sample, this clone turned up once. The chain combines TRBV6-6 with TRBJ1-2; no definite D call. The CDR3 is 11 amino acids. Germline assignment: CDR1 MNHNY and CDR2 SVGAGI (reference sequence). The V end was cut by 5 bases, the J end by 8 bases, with 9 bases between. The CDR3 sequence: CASSPNEGYTF. The DNA of the CDR3 is TGTGCCAGCAGTCCGAACGAGGGCTACACCTTC.

The rearrangement links TRBV10-3 to TRBJ2-1, with TRBD1 matching 7 bases. V was clipped by 4 bases and J by 2 bases; unmatched bases: 5. This CDR3 spans 15 amino acids. From germline, CDR1 is ENHRY and CDR2 SYGVKD. CDR3 amino acids: CAISVRGQTYNEQFF. For the CDR3, the DNA is TGTGCCATCAGTGTAAGGGGACAGACCTACAATGAGCAGTTCTTC.